The rows below give T cell receptor beta chains drawn from one sample of a study of blood T cells in healthy people across ages. TCRdb re-called the 5' RACE reads through MiXCR, storing one row per CDR3 protein. Seen here are some 1.8 million distinct CDR3 sequences, about 39% observed once, and the top ten hold 23%. What was sequenced was blood. The receptors originated from a human donor in good health. The CDR3 runs from the conserved cysteine through the conserved F or W. Fields, in order: D gene, V gene, clone size, J gene, CDR3 DNA, CDR3 protein. D genes are given only for firm matches. Rows may omit the clone size; those that give it use once, few, many or a size class.

NA	TRBV4-2	NA	TRBJ2-5	TGTGCCAGCAGCCACCTAGGACAGTACCAAGAGACCCAGTACTTC	CASSHLGQYQETQYF
NA	TRBV12-3/TRBV12-4	NA	TRBJ2-1	TGTGCCAGCCAATTAAGCTCCTACAATGAGCAGTTCTTC	CASQLSSYNEQFF
NA	TRBV6-1	NA	TRBJ2-1	TGTGCCAGCAGTGAAACCTTTGCCTTGGGGGGCAATGAGCAGTTCTTC	CASSETFALGGNEQFF
TRBD1	TRBV20-1	NA	TRBJ2-7	TGCAGTGCTAGAGATCGTAGGACAGGGTGTTACGAGCAGTACTTC	CSARDRRTGCYEQYF
TRBD2	TRBV7-2	few	TRBJ2-3	TGTGCCAGCAGCATTCAGAGCGCTAGCGGGGTTACAGATACGCAGTATTTT	CASSIQSASGVTDTQYF
TRBD1	TRBV5-1	NA	TRBJ2-3	TGCGCCAGCAGCAACACCGGGACAGGGGGTGGAGATACGCAGTATTTT	CASSNTGTGGGDTQYF
TRBD2	TRBV7-2	NA	TRBJ2-1	TGTGCCAGCAGCTTAGCTAGCGGGGTCGGTTACAATGAGCAGTTCTTC	CASSLASGVGYNEQFF
NA	TRBV4-2	NA	TRBJ2-1	TGTGCCAGCAGCCTTTCCCAGGGGAGGGATGAGCAGTTCTTC	CASSLSQGRDEQFF
NA	TRBV7-2	NA	TRBJ2-7	TGTGCCAGCAGCTTAGTTTCTTCTCGGGCTAGTCCGAACGAGCAGTACTTC	CASSLVSSRASPNEQYF
TRBD1	TRBV28	NA	TRBJ2-5	TGTGCCAGCAGCACGACAGGGTATTTGGAGACCCAGTACTTC	CASSTTGYLETQYF
NA	TRBV7-2	NA	TRBJ2-6	TGTGCCAGCAGCTTAGATGGGGGCTGGGTTTCTGGGGCCAACGTCCTGACTTTC	CASSLDGGWVSGANVLTF
NA	TRBV5-1	NA	TRBJ2-3	TGCGCCAGCAGCTTGGCCTTAGTGGATAGCACAGATACGCAGTATTTT	CASSLALVDSTDTQYF
NA	TRBV2	NA	TRBJ1-2	TGTGCCAGCAGTAAAAACAGCTATGGCTACACCTTC	CASSKNSYGYTF
NA	TRBV20-1	few	TRBJ1-5	TGCAGTGCTAGTCGTCAGGGAAGTTGGAGCAATCAGCCCCAGCATTTT	CSASRQGSWSNQPQHF
NA	TRBV6-2/TRBV6-3	few	TRBJ1-2	TGTGCCAGCGTGATGGACGGCCTCTATGGCTACACCTTC	CASVMDGLYGYTF
NA	TRBV20-1	NA	TRBJ1-1	TGCAGTGCTAGAGGGTTTGTCGCGGGGGGCGCCGAAGCTTTCTTT	CSARGFVAGGAEAFF
NA	TRBV7-3	NA	TRBJ2-2	TGTGCCAGCAGCTCGAAAGCGGCGGGTTCCGGCACCGGAGAGCTGTTTTTT	CASSSKAAGSGTGELFF
NA	TRBV20-1	NA	TRBJ1-2	TGTAGTGCTAGAGAGCCGGCGAGGGCGCCGCGTTATGGCTACACCTTC	CSAREPARAPRYGYTF
NA	TRBV6-6	NA	TRBJ1-6	TGTGCCAGCAGCCCAGAGGGGGGGAGGAGGAATTCACCCCTCCACTTT	CASSPEGGRRNSPLHF
TRBD1	TRBV7-2	NA	TRBJ1-2	TGTGCCAGCAGCTTAGCCGGGACAGGGACCTATGGCTACACCTTC	CASSLAGTGTYGYTF
NA	TRBV7-2	NA	TRBJ1-4	TGTGCCAGCAGCTCTTGGGGACACCCGAATGAAAAACTGTTTTTT	CASSSWGHPNEKLFF
NA	TRBV20-1	once	TRBJ1-6	TGCAGTGCTAGAGATCAATTGAAAGGGGAAGCCTATAATTCACCCCTCCACTTT	CSARDQLKGEAYNSPLHF
NA	TRBV30	NA	TRBJ2-5	TGTGCCTGGAGTGTCTGGAGGATGGGGCAGTACTTC	CAWSVWRMGQYF
NA	TRBV24-1	few	TRBJ1-5	TGTGCCACCAGTGATTTGTATGGGCCCCAGCATTTT	CATSDLYGPQHF
TRBD2	TRBV12-3/TRBV12-4	NA	TRBJ2-6	TGTGCCAGCAATAGTTGGCGGGAGAGCTCTGGGGCCAACGTCCTGACTTTC	CASNSWRESSGANVLTF
NA	TRBV7-7	NA	TRBJ2-5	TGTGCCAGCTCGGCGGGGACAGCGACAAAAGAGACCCAGTACTTC	CASSAGTATKETQYF
NA	TRBV27	few	TRBJ1-2	TGTGCCAGCAGTTTTAGGAGATCCTATGGCTACACCTTC	CASSFRRSYGYTF
NA	TRBV4-1	NA	TRBJ2-1	TGCGCCAGCAGCCAAGATCAACGGGGCGTCTCCAATGAGCAGTTCTTC	CASSQDQRGVSNEQFF
NA	TRBV27	NA	TRBJ2-4	TGTGCCAGCAGCCCTGGGGCAGATAACATTCAGTACTTC	CASSPGADNIQYF
NA	TRBV4-1	NA	TRBJ1-1	TGCGCCAGCAGCCACGAAGCAGGTACCCTTGGGGAAGGATCTGAAGCTTTCTTT	CASSHEAGTLGEGSEAFF
TRBD2	TRBV29-1	NA	TRBJ2-5	TGCAGCGTTACTAGCGGGGGGGCGGGGACCCAGTACTTC	CSVTSGGAGTQYF
NA	TRBV6-5	NA	TRBJ2-1	TGTGCCAGCAGTTTATTCGGACAGAACCCTCACGAGCAGTTCTTC	CASSLFGQNPHEQFF
NA	TRBV4-3	few	TRBJ2-4	TGCGCCAGCAGCCAATCCACAGGGAAGGGAAACATTCAGTACTTC	CASSQSTGKGNIQYF
NA	TRBV7-8	NA	TRBJ2-7	TGTGCCAGCAGCTTAGAAACATTGTGGCAGTCATACGATGGCCAGTACTTC	CASSLETLWQSYDGQYF
NA	TRBV20-1	NA	TRBJ1-4	TGCAGTGCTAGAGGCTCCCGGGGGGATGAAAAACTGTTTTTT	CSARGSRGDEKLFF
NA	TRBV27	few	TRBJ2-7	TGTGCCAGCAGTTTACGGGGGGCTTACCTCTACGAGCAGTACTTC	CASSLRGAYLYEQYF
NA	TRBV5-1	once	TRBJ1-6	TGCGCCAGCAGCCAAGGGGGTTTCGCCGTTAATTCACCCCTCCACTTT	CASSQGGFAVNSPLHF
TRBD2	TRBV20-1	few	TRBJ2-7	TGCAGTGCTAAGACTAGCGGGGGGGCGGGTGAGCAGTACTTC	CSAKTSGGAGEQYF
NA	TRBV7-9	NA	TRBJ2-7	TGTGCCAGCAGAAAGACAGAGTACGAGCAGTACTTC	CASRKTEYEQYF
NA	TRBV28	NA	TRBJ1-2	TGTGCCAGCAGTCGAGATCCCGGCGCGGACCACTATGGCTACACCTTC	CASSRDPGADHYGYTF